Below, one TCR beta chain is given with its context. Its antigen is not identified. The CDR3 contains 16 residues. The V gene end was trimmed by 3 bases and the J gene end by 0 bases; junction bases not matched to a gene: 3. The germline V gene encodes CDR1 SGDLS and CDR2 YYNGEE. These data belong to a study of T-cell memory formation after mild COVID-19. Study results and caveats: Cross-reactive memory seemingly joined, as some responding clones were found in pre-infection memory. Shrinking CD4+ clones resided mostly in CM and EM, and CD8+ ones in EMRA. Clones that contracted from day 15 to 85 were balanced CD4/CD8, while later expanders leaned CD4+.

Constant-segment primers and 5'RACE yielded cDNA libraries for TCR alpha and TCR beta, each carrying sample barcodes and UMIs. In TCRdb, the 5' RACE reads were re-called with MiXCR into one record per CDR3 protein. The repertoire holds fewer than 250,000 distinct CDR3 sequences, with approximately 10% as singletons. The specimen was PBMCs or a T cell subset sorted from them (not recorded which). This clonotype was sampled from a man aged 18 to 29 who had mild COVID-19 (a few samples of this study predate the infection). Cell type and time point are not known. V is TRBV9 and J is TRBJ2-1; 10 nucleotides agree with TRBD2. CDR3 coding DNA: TGTGCCAGCAGCGGTAGCGGGGGGACCTCCTACAATGAGCAGTTCTTC. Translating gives CASSGSGGTSYNEQFF.